Detailed here is one T cell receptor beta chain. Its specificity is not known. This entry is derived from a study of T cell repertoires in cytomegalovirus infection. Study-wide background: Indicated by public TCR beta signatures were CMV infection and matching HLA type.

CDR1 and CDR2 from the germline V gene are DFQATT and SNEGSKA (reference sequence). The CDR3 is made up of 14 amino acids. Trimming took 3 bases from V and 6 from J, leaving 18 bases between them. Findings and limits, study-wide: There were HLA-C-restricted CMV-specific TCR beta clonotypes dominating the ex vivo response.

TCRdb re-called the reads through MiXCR, storing one row per CDR3 protein. Here the sample spans 50,000 or so distinct CDR3 sequences, approximately 20% being singletons. This TCR derives from a human donor in good health (CMV status not recorded). Some clones in this sample may be carry-over from other donors' samples. The rearrangement links TRBV20-1 to TRBJ2-7; tentatively, D is TRBD2 (6 bases). The sequencing used CD8+ T cells from cultured PBMCs, collected from culture after CMV antigen stimulation. The CDR3 DNA is TGCAGTGCTAGCGTCGGCGGGGCCGCCTCCGAGCAGTACTTC. This gives the protein CSASVGGAASEQYF.